This T cell receptor beta chain stems from a study of blood T cell repertoires in COVID-19 (dated by TCRdb to about 2020). In terms of the full investigation: Collaborator samples came from the United States, Italy and Spain and covered acute and convalescent phases of COVID-19. Nearly every sample came with metadata listing a de-identified subject ID, COVID-19 status, age in years and sex. Subjects who had been exposed to COVID-19, were actively infected with it, or had recovered from it provided the deeply sampled blood TCRbeta repertoires that made up the dataset. Where HLA class I and class II types were available, the types were taken from metadata supplied by the sample provider, not from assay-based typing. Samples were obtained from the ongoing ImmuneRACE study (first 160 participants) and from some 1,200 subjects provided by 6 global collaborators. The prospective study material was composed of cDNA or gDNA derived from T cells, B-cell-depleted T cells, or PBMCs. The repertoires were released in a freely available public database meant as a resource for research on the immune response to SARS-CoV-2. General findings and caveats noted by the study authors: How much clinical and demographic metadata was included differed by source and by participant, and the metadata was provided uncurated.

TCRbeta CDR3 regions were amplified from genomic DNA by means of the immunoSEQ Assay, a bias-controlled multiplex PCR. The authors' pipeline ran thus. The number of nucleated cells in each sample was estimated from the amplification of reference gene primers within the assay. Sequence reads were collapsed and filtered to measure the absolute abundance of every unique TCRbeta CDR3 rearrangement. For each sample, productive Simpson clonality was calculated by taking the square root of Simpson's diversity index across productive rearrangements. The immuneACCESS repertoire file appears here via TCRdb, limited to in-frame rearrangements. These files lack a portion of the clones; in checked studies, under half of the deficit traces to unresolved V genes, and the cause of the others is not known. V and J calls and clone size come straight from that table; D and trimming were deduced from the DNA. Within this sample are approximately 100,000 clones, with roughly 71% of them counted one time only. The ten largest clonotypes hold 5% to 6.5% of the sample.

Whole blood was collected in K2EDTA tubes by collaborating institutions according to the institutions' own protocols. For TCRbeta analysis, collaborator samples were shipped as frozen whole blood, as isolated PBMCs, or as DNA extracted from either sample type. As encoded in the germline V gene, CDR1 is MGHRA while CDR2 is YSYEKL. Taken from cysteine to phenylalanine, the CDR3 has 13 residues. Only the CDR3 part of the read is kept: 39 bases, read in frame from the first base. V was cut back by 6 bases and J by 3 bases, leaving a gap of 11 bases between them. About this clone itself: No antigen is known for it. Qualities for individual bases were not recorded, and no much larger clone is one base off.

The chain links TRBV4-1 with TRBJ2-5, with a weak D call of TRBD2 (6 bases match). This receptor was obtained from a man older than 75 with acute or convalescent COVID-19. Sequenced sample: peripheral blood. The DNA is as follows: TGCGCCAGCAGTCGTCAGCGGGAAGAGACCCAGTACTTC. It translates to CASSRQREETQYF.